The 7 T cell receptor beta chains in this list originate from one sample, sequenced in a study of beta chain features in type 1 diabetes (dated by TCRdb to 2017 to 2018). The library was generated by the immunoSEQ multiplex PCR assay. All of the isolated RNA was reverse transcribed with the High Capacity cDNA Reverse Transcription Kit, so expressed TCRB transcripts were sequenced. Sourced from immuneACCESS, this table was stored by TCRdb with only in-frame sequences that have V and J called. A share of the clones is absent; for the studies checked, an unresolved V gene accounts for under half, and the remainder has no known explanation. The sample table holds approximately 170,000 clones, of which 6.5% to 9.5% were seen once. The ten largest clones add up to roughly 1% of the sample. What the research found in general, with its limitations: Type 1 diabetes patients showed a moderate but significant shortening of TCRB CDR3 length in all four CD4+ subsets.

Their target antigens are unknown. The sequenced material came from central memory CD4+ T cells from blood. Source of these receptors: a woman aged 40 to 49 with type 1 diabetes.

This chain connects TRBV11-2 to TRBJ2-1, with 13 bases lining up with TRBD2. The germline V gene encodes CDR1 SGHAT and CDR2 FQNNGV. The CDR3 sequence is 13 residues long. Trimming at V came to 5 bases and at J to 15 bases, leaving 7 bases not matched to a gene. The CDR3, as DNA: TGTGCCAGCAGCACCTCGACTAGCGGGAGGACGTTCTTC. Translated: CASSTSTSGRTFF.

This clone turned up a few times. This chain links TRBV9 with TRBJ2-1, with 8 bases identical to TRBD1. The CDR3 covers 14 residues. V lost 7 bases to trimming and J lost 8 bases; unmatched junction nucleotides: 11. Germline loops: CDR1 SGDLS, CDR2 YYNGEE. CDR3 loop: CASGQGPHPDEQFF. In nucleotides, the CDR3 is TGTGCCAGCGGACAGGGACCTCACCCCGATGAGCAGTTCTTC.

This clone was counted only a few times. V is TRBV5-1 and J is TRBJ2-6; possible D gene TRBD1, 6 bases. V was clipped by 0 bases and J by 3 bases, with 7 bases between them. There are 15 residues in the CDR3. CDR1 SGHRS and CDR2 YFSETQ come from the germline V gene. The CDR3 sequence is CASSLEGDGANVLTF. CDR3 DNA: TGCGCCAGCAGCTTGGAGGGGGATGGGGCCAACGTCCTGACTTTC.

The J gene is TRBJ2-3, the V gene TRBV29-1, with 9 positions matching TRBD2. The CDR3 totals 14 residues. CDR1 is SQVTM and CDR2 is ANQGSEA in the germline V gene. V dropped 7 bases and J dropped 2; count of bases not matched to a gene: 7. The CDR3 DNA follows: TGCAGCGGTACTAGCGGGTTCTTCACAGATACGCAGTATTTT. Its translation: CSGTSGFFTDTQYF.

This clone was seen only a few times. The J gene is TRBJ2-5, the V gene TRBV7-8; weak D call: TRBD2 (5 bases). V was cut by 4 bases and J by 1 base, with 10 bases left in between. Looked up from germline, CDR1 is SGHVS and CDR2 is FQNEAQ. There are 14 residues in the CDR3. In DNA form, the CDR3 reads TGTGCCAGCAGCTATAGCGCGGGCCAAGAGACCCAGTACTTC. This sequence encodes CASSYSAGQETQYF.

The CDR3 here is CASTPGRGFLEAFF. The CDR3 bases are TGTGCCAGCACCCCGGGCAGGGGGTTTTTGGAAGCTTTCTTT. The chain is built from TRBV7-2 and TRBJ1-1; 7 bases line up with TRBD1. Per germline, CDR1 SGHTA and CDR2 FQGNSA. J gave up 8 bases and V 7 bases, and 13 bases lay outside the gene matches. The CDR3 is 14 amino acids.

This clone was found a few times. The chain links TRBV11-2 to TRBJ1-2; possibly TRBD1 for D (6 bases). The germline gives CDR1 SGHAT, CDR2 FQNNGV. The V end was cut by 4 bases, the J end by 4 bases, with 16 bases between. The CDR3 spans 15 residues. In nucleotides, the CDR3 is TGTGCCAGCAGCTCATACAACAGGGATAGCTATGGCTACACCTTC. Amino acids: CASSSYNRDSYGYTF.